This T cell receptor beta chain was captured in a study of Graves' ophthalmopathy and Graves' hyperthyroidism. Whole-study results and caveats: Most expanded thyroid clonotypes above 0.001 frequency also appeared in blood.

V gave up 2 bases and J gave up 7 bases, with 13 bases separating them. Germline V gene data show CDR1 as KGHDR and CDR2 as SFDVKD. This CDR3 comprises 14 residues. This clonotype was found many times. What it binds is not known. Using RNA transcripts, the TCR beta CDR3 regions were amplified. Amplification began with first-round RT-PCR using HTBI primers, then second-round multiplex PCR was performed. Using its own MiXCR run on the multiplex PCR reads, TCRdb lists one record per CDR3 protein. The table records some 380,000 distinct CDR3 sequences, roughly 15% of them present only once. This chain uses TRBV24-1 with TRBJ1-2; D may be TRBD1 (5 bases). This clonotype originated in a woman under 30 with stable Graves' hyperthyroidism. The specimen was peripheral blood. The CDR3 here is CATSDSGRSAGYTF. The CDR3 DNA is TGTGCCACCAGTGATTCGGGACGCTCAGCTGGCTACACCTTC.